These 3 T cell receptor beta chains were sequenced from one sample in a study of blood T cell repertoires in COVID-19. The protocol was immunoSEQ multiplex PCR, while the TCRdb copy is restricted to in-frame clones and leaves out a portion. The profile shows about 490,000 clones, approximately 83% of them singletons. Sequencing input: peripheral blood. These receptors all stem from a human donor in a cohort sampled during active COVID-19.

V usage is TRBV19 and J usage is TRBJ1-1, with D perhaps matching TRBD1 (6 bases). This CDR3 comprises 14 residues. Germline values: CDR1 LNHDA, CDR2 SQIVND (reference sequence). Trimming pared 6 bases from V and 2 bases from J, leaving 13 bases between. The CDR3 region has the DNA TGTGCCAGTAGGGCCAACAGGGTTAACACTGAAGCTTTCTTT. Protein sequence: CASRANRVNTEAFF.

The chain combines TRBV5-4 with TRBJ2-2; D is perhaps TRBD2 (5 bases). Between the trimmed V and J ends, which lost 0 bases and 6 bases, there was a span of 12 bases. Germline assignment: CDR1 SGHNT and CDR2 YYREEE (reference sequence). There are 15 residues in the CDR3. As DNA, the CDR3 is TGTGCCAGCAGCTTGGTACTAGATAGAGCCGGGGAGCTGTTTTTT. The encoded protein is CASSLVLDRAGELFF.

The V call is TRBV27, the J call TRBJ1-6; 8 nucleotides agree with TRBD1. CDR1 MNHEY and CDR2 SMNVEV come from the germline V gene (reference sequence). The CDR3 length is 16 residues. Trimming removed 3 bases from V and 9 bases from J; junction bases left unmatched: 10. DNA for the CDR3: TGTGCCAGCAGTTTCCTCTCAGGGGGCGACGGTTCACCCCTCCACTTT. Encoded protein: CASSFLSGGDGSPLHF.